This TCR beta chain was obtained from a study of T cell responses to AZD1222 COVID-19 vaccine. The CDR3 is made up of 13 amino acids. Between the trimmed V and J ends, which lost 8 bases and 8 bases, there was a span of 16 bases. Profiled with immunoSEQ multiplex PCR; TCRdb holds only in-frame clones, not every one. The sample contains 95,000 to 100,000 clones, about 90% of which appear only once. Study findings and constraints: Donors were largely white British and mainly female; clonal diversity was possibly underestimated.

About this clone: Its antigen is not identified.

The source material was peripheral blood, sampled on day 0 of AZD1222 vaccination. The TCR originated in an adult in good health. The rearrangement links TRBV12-3 or TRBV12-4 to TRBJ1-3, with D unresolved. The CDR3 bases are TGTGCCAGCTCGGGAGGGTACGTGCACACCATATATTTT. Its protein product is CASSGGYVHTIYF.